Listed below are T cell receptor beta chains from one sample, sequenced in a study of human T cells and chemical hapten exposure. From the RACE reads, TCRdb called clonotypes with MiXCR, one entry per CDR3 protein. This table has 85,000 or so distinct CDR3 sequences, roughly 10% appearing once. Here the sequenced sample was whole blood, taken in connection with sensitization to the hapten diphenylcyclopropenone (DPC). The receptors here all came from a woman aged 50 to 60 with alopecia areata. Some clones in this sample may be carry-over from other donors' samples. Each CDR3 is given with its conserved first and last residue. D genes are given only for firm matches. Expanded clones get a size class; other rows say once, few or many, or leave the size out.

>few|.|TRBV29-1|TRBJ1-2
CSVYRERGYGYTF
TGCAGCGTATACCGGGAAAGGGGCTATGGCTACACCTTC
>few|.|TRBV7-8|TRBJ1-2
CASSRAGANPDGYTF
TGTGCCAGCAGCAGAGCCGGAGCGAACCCCGATGGCTACACCTTC
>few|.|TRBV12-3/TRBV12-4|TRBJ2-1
CASSLDQRSSYNEQFF
TGTGCCAGCAGTTTAGACCAGCGGAGCTCCTACAATGAGCAGTTCTTC
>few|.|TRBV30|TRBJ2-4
CAWSAWEFKNIQYF
TGTGCCTGGAGTGCGTGGGAGTTCAAAAACATTCAGTACTTC
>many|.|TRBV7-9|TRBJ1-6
CASSQGRDNSPLHF
TGTGCCAGCAGCCAGGGCAGAGATAATTCACCCCTCCACTTT
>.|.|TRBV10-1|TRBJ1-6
CASSPMQGTLSPLHF
TGCGCCAGCAGTCCGATGCAGGGGACCCTATCACCCCTCCACTTT
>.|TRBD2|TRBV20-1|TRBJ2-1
CSAGPGLAGVGEQFF
TGCAGTGCTGGACCGGGACTAGCGGGAGTGGGTGAGCAGTTCTTC
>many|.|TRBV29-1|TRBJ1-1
CSATIQGEVAFF
TGCAGCGCTACAATACAGGGAGAAGTGGCTTTCTTT
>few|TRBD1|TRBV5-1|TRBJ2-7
CASSPSQGQGRVEQYF
TGCGCCAGCAGCCCGAGCCAAGGACAGGGCAGGGTGGAGCAGTACTTC
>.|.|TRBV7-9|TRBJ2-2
CASSPLYGNTGELFF
TGTGCCAGCAGCCCCCTATATGGGAACACCGGGGAGCTGTTTTTT
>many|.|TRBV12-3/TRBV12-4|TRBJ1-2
CASSFRQRANYGYTF
TGTGCCAGCAGTTTTCGACAGCGAGCTAACTATGGCTACACCTTC
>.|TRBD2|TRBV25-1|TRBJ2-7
CASAQAGPYYEQYF
TGTGCCAGCGCTCAAGCGGGACCCTACTACGAGCAGTACTTC
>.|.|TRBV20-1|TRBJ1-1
CSARLNTEAFF
TGCAGTGCTAGACTGAACACTGAAGCTTTCTTT
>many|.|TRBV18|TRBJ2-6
CASSPPFTPSGANVLTF
TGTGCCAGCTCACCACCGTTTACGCCCTCTGGGGCCAACGTCCTGACTTTC
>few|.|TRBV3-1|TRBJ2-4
CASSQGAELAKNIQYF
TGTGCCAGCAGCCAAGGGGCGGAACTAGCCAAAAACATTCAGTACTTC
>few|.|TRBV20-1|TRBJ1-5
CSAINGASNQPQHF
TGCAGTGCTATTAACGGGGCTAGCAATCAGCCCCAGCATTTT
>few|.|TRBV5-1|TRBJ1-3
CASSLLGPTTPSGNTIYF
TGCGCCAGCAGCTTGTTAGGCCCTACCACCCCCTCTGGAAACACCATATATTTT